The 27 T cell receptor beta chains below were found in one sample sequenced in a study of blood T cells in healthy people across ages. It was with a sample-barcoded 5' primer and a J-beta primer mix that a second PCR of about 7 to 12 cycles was run. TCRdb passed the 5' RACE reads through MiXCR, listing each CDR3 protein once. The table has 1,100,000 or so distinct CDR3 sequences, over 35% seen once. The sequencing sample was made of blood. The origin of the receptors is a woman aged 55-70 years in good health.

In DNA form, the CDR3 reads TGCAGTGCTAGAGTAACGGGAGTTACCGGGGAGCTGTTTTTT. This codes for CSARVTGVTGELFF. J is TRBJ2-2 and V is TRBV20-1; D is possibly TRBD2 (6 bases). The V gene lost 1 base and the J gene lost 5 bases, with 11 bases spanning the gap. The length of the CDR3 is 14 residues. Germline V gives CDR1 DFQATT, CDR2 SNEGSKA (reference sequence).

The chain recombines TRBV28 with TRBJ1-2, with D possibly TRBD1 on 5 matching bases. V lost 7 bases and J lost 0, with 15 bases in between. CDR1 and CDR2 (germline): MDHEN, SYDVKM. The CDR3 totals 15 residues. The CDR3 sequence is CASTLGERANYGYTF. The DNA of the CDR3 is TGTGCCAGCACCTTAGGGGAGAGGGCTAACTATGGCTACACCTTC.

This chain joins TRBV12-3 or TRBV12-4 and TRBJ2-1; D is undetermined. V lost 11 bases and J 0 bases, leaving 11 bases between the germline ends. This CDR3 spans 13 amino acids. The chain's CDR3 is CAWAMSSYNEQFF. The DNA for the CDR3 is TGTGCCTGGGCTATGAGCTCCTACAATGAGCAGTTCTTC.

This clonotype was recorded a few times. The rearrangement links TRBV7-9 to TRBJ2-5; D is unresolved. CDR1 is SEHNR, CDR2 FQNEAQ, per germline (reference sequence). With 2 bases removed from V and 1 base from J, the gap between germline ends came to 8 bases. The CDR3 totals 14 residues. The CDR3 protein is CASSLTTIQETQYF. The CDR3 region has the DNA TGTGCCAGCAGCTTAACGACCATCCAAGAGACCCAGTACTTC.

This clonotype showed up just a few times. V and J are TRBV20-1 and TRBJ1-4, with TRBD1 matching over 7 bases. J gave up 0 bases and V 4 bases, and 2 bases lay outside the gene matches. Germline V gene data show CDR1 as DFQATT and CDR2 as SNEGSKA (reference sequence). The CDR3 extends over 14 amino acids. CDR3 bases: TGCAGTGCTATGACAGGGACAACTAATGAAAAACTGTTTTTT. Translated: CSAMTGTTNEKLFF.

In this sample, this clonotype turned up many times. The chain employs TRBV5-1 and TRBJ2-7, with 15 bases fitting TRBD2. CDR1 is SGHRS and CDR2 is YFSETQ in the germline V gene. V was clipped by 5 bases and J by 5 bases; unmatched bases: 8. CDR3 length equals 16 residues. The CDR3 here is CASRRGLAGGSDEQYF. The CDR3 region has the DNA TGCGCCAGCAGACGCGGACTAGCGGGAGGGTCCGACGAGCAGTACTTC.

This clonotype occurred a few times. The genes are TRBV2 and TRBJ2-4; D gene uncertain. V gave up 2 bases and J gave up 13 bases, with 9 bases separating them. The CDR3 has 11 amino acids. Germline-derived CDR1 and CDR2 are SNHLY and FYNNEI. CDR3 amino acids: CASSESSTQYF. CDR3 sequence (DNA): TGTGCCAGCAGTGAATCGTCAACCCAGTACTTC.

The CDR3: CASSPSGDRDQETQYF. CDR3 sequence (DNA): TGTGCCAGCAGTCCCTCAGGGGACAGGGACCAAGAGACCCAGTACTTC. The chain recombines TRBV12-3 or TRBV12-4 with TRBJ2-5, with TRBD1 matching 9 bases. V shed 5 bases, J shed 0 bases, and the junction held 7 bases outside the gene matches. This CDR3 spans 16 amino acids.

The genes are TRBV10-3 and TRBJ1-6; D uncertain. The V gene lost 4 bases and the J gene lost 8 bases, with 6 bases spanning the gap. In germline, CDR1 is ENHRY, CDR2 SYGVKD. The CDR3 is 12 residues long. CDR3 protein: CAISGSDSPLHF. The CDR3 DNA is TGTGCCATCAGTGGTTCAGATTCACCCCTCCACTTT.

Regarding this clonotype: Given a much more abundant clone one base away, this may be a read error. This sequence joins TRBV5-1 and TRBJ2-5, with D maybe TRBD2 (5 bases). Germline loops: CDR1 SGHRS, CDR2 YFSETQ. Between the trimmed V and J ends, which lost 5 bases and 11 bases, there was a span of 16 bases. CDR3 length equals 12 residues. The DNA for the CDR3 is TGCGCCAGCAGGTATAGCGACAATGAGCAGTACTTC. Protein: CASRYSDNEQYF.

The chain employs TRBV7-3 and TRBJ2-1; D is undetermined. Germline V gene sequence: CDR1 SGHTA, CDR2 FQGTGA. V lost 1 base, J lost 5 bases, and 6 bases lay in between. The CDR3 sequence is 13 residues long. The CDR3 protein is CASSLRVHNEQFF. CDR3 DNA sequence: TGTGCCAGCAGCTTAAGGGTCCACAATGAGCAGTTCTTC.

The sample holds a few counts of this clonotype. The rearrangement joins TRBV10-3 to TRBJ2-7, with TRBD2 matching 14 bases. The germline V gene encodes CDR1 ENHRY and CDR2 SYGVKD. Germline trimming cut 0 bases from V and 2 bases from J; bases unmatched to any gene: 0. This CDR3 region has 16 residues. The CDR3 sequence: CAISESGLAGAYEQYF. For the CDR3, the DNA is TGTGCCATCAGTGAGTCGGGACTAGCGGGAGCCTACGAGCAGTACTTC.

V usage is TRBV4-2 and J usage is TRBJ2-7; 10 nucleotides agree with TRBD2. V shed 1 base, J shed 3 bases, and the junction held 12 bases outside the gene matches. Germline CDR1 LGHNA, CDR2 YNFKEQ. CDR3 length: 18 amino acids. In nucleotides, the CDR3 is TGTGCCAGCAGCCAAGGGCTCCTAGCGGGGGAGGTCCTCTACGAGCAGTACTTC. Amino acids: CASSQGLLAGEVLYEQYF.

This clonotype was counted only a few times. The rearrangement uses TRBV14 and TRBJ2-5, with D perhaps matching TRBD1 (5 bases). V shed 1 base and J shed 2 bases, with 14 bases lying between them. The CDR3 extends over 16 amino acids. CDR1 is SGHDN, CDR2 FVKESK, per germline. The CDR3 reads CASSQAPLGAQETQYF. For the CDR3, the DNA is TGTGCCAGCAGCCAAGCGCCCTTAGGGGCGCAAGAGACCCAGTACTTC.

V is TRBV9 and J is TRBJ2-3; D possibly corresponds to TRBD2 (5 bases). This CDR3 region has 19 residues. Trimming cost V 3 bases and J 1 base, with 24 bases left between them. Germline CDR1 and CDR2: SGDLS and YYNGEE. Written as DNA, the CDR3 is TGTGCCAGCAGCGAACTCAGAGGTCCAGCGGTGGACGGCACAGATACGCAGTATTTT. Translation gives CASSELRGPAVDGTDTQYF.

CDR3 DNA sequence: TGCAGTGCTTGGCTCGCCGGGGGGGGGCTAGGGCAAGAGACCCAGTACTTC. Translation: CSAWLAGGGLGQETQYF. The chain couples TRBV20-1 to TRBJ2-5, with 8 nucleotides matching TRBD2. This CDR3 has 17 amino acids. The ends lost 5 bases at V and 2 bases at J; junction bases unmatched: 16. The germline V gene has CDR1 DFQATT and CDR2 SNEGSKA (reference sequence).

The V call is TRBV5-1, the J call TRBJ1-2, with D hard to call. V was clipped by 1 base and J by 8 bases, with 18 bases between them. Germline V gene lookup returns CDR1 SGHRS and CDR2 YFSETQ. The CDR3 length is 15 residues. CDR3 protein: CASSLFNTEVKGYTF. As DNA, the CDR3 is TGCGCCAGCAGCTTGTTCAATACAGAGGTGAAAGGCTACACCTTC.

In this sample, this clonotype turned up a few times. This CDR3 reads CSVWDGAYEQYF. CDR3 DNA sequence: TGCAGCGTTTGGGACGGAGCCTACGAGCAGTACTTC. The chain employs TRBV29-1 and TRBJ2-7, with D tentatively TRBD1 or TRBD2 (5 bases each). V was cut by 5 bases and J by 2 bases, with 10 bases left in between. The length of the CDR3 is 12 residues. Germline values: CDR1 SQVTM, CDR2 ANQGSEA.

A word on this clonotype: Mismatch with germline at one junction end may stem from a read error. This sequence joins TRBV7-3 and TRBJ2-1; 7 positions match TRBD1. The CDR3 covers 17 residues. Germline V gives CDR1 SGHTA, CDR2 FQGTGA. The CDR3 loop reads CANSKLSIGQDSNEQFF. The CDR3 region has the DNA TGTGCCAACAGCAAATTATCAATCGGACAGGACTCCAATGAGCAGTTCTTC.

The rearrangement uses TRBV9 and TRBJ2-4; 8 nucleotides line up with TRBD1. The J call is in doubt because the DNA end fits TRBJ2-7 better. The length of the CDR3 is 15 residues. CDR1 and CDR2 from the germline V gene are SGDLS and YYNGEE. CDR3: CASSGTLGQAYEQYF. The CDR3 bases are TGTGCCAGCAGCGGCACCCTGGGACAGGCCTACGAGCAGTACTTC.

This rearrangement joins TRBV29-1 to TRBJ2-3; TRBD2 matches at 8 bases. This CDR3 region has 14 residues. Germline-derived CDR1 and CDR2 are SQVTM and ANQGSEA. V trimming: 6 bases; J trimming: 2 bases; junction bases outside the gene matches: 7. CDR3 sequence: CSVRQAGATDTQYF. CDR3 sequence (DNA): TGCAGCGTCCGACAAGCGGGGGCCACAGATACGCAGTATTTT.

Of note for this clonotype: A much bigger clone sits one base away, suggesting this may be a read error. This chain uses TRBV4-2 with TRBJ2-3; no clear D gene. CDR3 length equals 15 residues. The germline CDR1 and CDR2 sequences are LGHNA and YNFKEQ. The V gene lost 7 bases and the J gene lost 2 bases, with 16 bases spanning the gap. The CDR3: CASNGETGSTDTQYF. In DNA, the CDR3 is TGTGCCAGCAATGGCGAGACGGGCTCCACAGATACGCAGTATTTT.

The rearrangement uses TRBV20-1 and TRBJ2-4; 8 bases map to TRBD2. Germline CDR1 reads DFQATT; CDR2 reads SNEGSKA (reference sequence). The CDR3 runs 16 residues. V dropped 6 bases and J dropped 0; count of bases not matched to a gene: 10. The CDR3 nucleotides are TGCAGTGCATGGGCGGGAGGTCCTGTAGCCAAAAACATTCAGTACTTC. This codes for CSAWAGGPVAKNIQYF.

The genes are TRBV27 and TRBJ2-7; D possibly matches TRBD1 or TRBD2 (6 bases each). The ends were cut back, 4 bases at V and 0 bases at J, with 10 bases in the middle. Germline CDR1 reads MNHEY; CDR2 reads SMNVEV (reference sequence). The CDR3 extends over 14 amino acids. The CDR3 nucleotides read TGTGCCAGCAGTTGGGGGGCCGACTCCTACGAGCAGTACTTC. This encodes CASSWGADSYEQYF.

The table lists this clonotype with a few counts. This CDR3 reads CSVGQGRGTEAFF. CDR3 in DNA: TGCAGCGTCGGACAGGGTAGGGGCACTGAAGCTTTCTTT. The V gene is TRBV29-1, the J gene TRBJ1-1, with TRBD1 matching over 8 bases. The CDR3 loop spans 13 amino acids. V lost 6 bases and J lost 4; bases outside the gene matches: 7. CDR1 and CDR2 (germline): SQVTM, ANQGSEA. Full variable domain (rest looked up from reference TRBV29-1 and TRBJ1-1): SAVISQKPSRDICQRGTSLTIQCQVDSQVTMMFWYRQQPGQSLTLIATANQGSEATYESGFVIDKFPISRPNLTFSTLTVSNMSPEDSSIYLCSVGQGRGTEAFFGQGTRLTVV.

This chain joins TRBV4-1 and TRBJ2-7; TRBD2 matches at 8 bases. CDR1 is MGHRA, CDR2 YSYEKL, per germline. V shed 2 bases, J shed 0 bases, and the junction held 3 bases outside the gene matches. This CDR3 has 15 amino acids. CDR3 nucleotide sequence: TGCGCCAGCAGCCAACTTAGCGGGGTCTCCTACGAGCAGTACTTC. Translating it yields CASSQLSGVSYEQYF.

There are a few counts of this clonotype. The J gene is TRBJ2-7, the V gene TRBV25-1; 7 bases fit TRBD1. Germline trimming cut 8 bases from V and 2 bases from J; bases unmatched to any gene: 15. This CDR3 is built from 16 residues. Germline V lookup: CDR1 MGHDK, CDR2 SYGVNS. CDR3 in amino acids: CASGPKNPGQTYEQYF. The CDR3 nucleotides read TGTGCCAGCGGACCCAAGAATCCGGGACAGACCTACGAGCAGTACTTC.